Listed below are T cell receptor beta chains from one sample, sequenced in a study of CD8+CD57+ T cells in acquired aplastic anemia. TCRdb re-called the reads through MiXCR, storing one row per CDR3 protein. The data show around 430,000 distinct CDR3 sequences, around 30% seen once. The sequenced sample consisted of sorted CD4+, CD8+, or CD8+CD57+ T cells (not recorded which) from PBMCs. These receptors all come from a human donor with aplastic anemia. Both conserved end residues are trimmed from each CDR3. The D gene is left open where the match is weak.

v_gene: TRBV15; j_gene: TRBJ1-3; len: 13; d_gene: TRBD1; CDR3aa: ATSRDTGDGNTIY
v_gene: TRBV19; j_gene: TRBJ1-2; len: 12; d_gene: NA; CDR3aa: ASSASGVGYGYT
v_gene: TRBV25-1; j_gene: TRBJ2-1; len: 12; d_gene: TRBD2; CDR3aa: ASSGRDYDNEQF
v_gene: TRBV7-2; j_gene: TRBJ1-1; len: 12; d_gene: TRBD1; CDR3aa: ASSFRTGYTEAF
v_gene: TRBV6-1; j_gene: TRBJ1-3; len: 13; d_gene: NA; CDR3aa: ASSPQGAYGNTIY
v_gene: TRBV12-3/TRBV12-4; j_gene: TRBJ1-3; len: 14; d_gene: TRBD1; CDR3aa: ASSLGQGVTGNTIY
v_gene: TRBV20-1; j_gene: TRBJ1-6; len: 15; d_gene: NA; CDR3aa: SARPSSGLPYNSPLH
v_gene: TRBV2; j_gene: TRBJ1-5; len: 13; d_gene: NA; CDR3aa: ASSEIGQVNQPQH
v_gene: TRBV6-1; j_gene: TRBJ1-2; len: 11; d_gene: NA; CDR3aa: ASKVGQLYGYT
v_gene: TRBV25-1; j_gene: TRBJ2-3; len: 12; d_gene: NA; CDR3aa: ASSRVTSTDTQY
v_gene: TRBV7-2; j_gene: TRBJ1-1; len: 11; d_gene: TRBD1; CDR3aa: ASSLEGTGRAF
v_gene: TRBV25-1; j_gene: TRBJ2-1; len: 14; d_gene: NA; CDR3aa: ASSEGGLADYNEQF
v_gene: TRBV19; j_gene: TRBJ2-7; len: 11; d_gene: TRBD2; CDR3aa: ASNVAGDSEQY
v_gene: TRBV5-1; j_gene: TRBJ1-1; len: 12; d_gene: TRBD1; CDR3aa: ASSSATGITEAF
v_gene: TRBV20-1; j_gene: TRBJ2-6; len: 9; d_gene: NA; CDR3aa: SGAGANVLT
v_gene: TRBV19; j_gene: TRBJ2-6; len: 11; d_gene: NA; CDR3aa: ASRVWGANVLT
v_gene: TRBV24-1; j_gene: TRBJ2-2; len: 12; d_gene: NA; CDR3aa: ATSGMSNTGELF
v_gene: TRBV7-8; j_gene: TRBJ1-4; len: 12; d_gene: TRBD1; CDR3aa: ASQRDRGREKLF
v_gene: TRBV19; j_gene: TRBJ2-7; len: 11; d_gene: TRBD1; CDR3aa: ASADRGIDEQY
v_gene: TRBV7-2; j_gene: TRBJ2-1; len: 9; d_gene: NA; CDR3aa: ASSLQGEQF
v_gene: TRBV14; j_gene: TRBJ2-7; len: 14; d_gene: TRBD1; CDR3aa: ASSQWLGQGAYEQY
v_gene: TRBV29-1; j_gene: TRBJ1-1; len: 9; d_gene: NA; CDR3aa: SVLPSDGAF
v_gene: TRBV25-1; j_gene: TRBJ1-4; len: 8; d_gene: NA; CDR3aa: ASSGSTLF
v_gene: TRBV11-2; j_gene: TRBJ2-7; len: 13; d_gene: TRBD2; CDR3aa: ASRTVSGRAYEQY
v_gene: TRBV5-1; j_gene: TRBJ1-4; len: 13; d_gene: NA; CDR3aa: ASSLATGRGEKLF
v_gene: TRBV11-1; j_gene: TRBJ2-1; len: 12; d_gene: TRBD2; CDR3aa: ASSPSGGSSEQF
v_gene: TRBV20-1; j_gene: TRBJ2-3; len: 11; d_gene: NA; CDR3aa: SARSPATDTQY
v_gene: TRBV10-3; j_gene: TRBJ1-3; len: 11; d_gene: NA; CDR3aa: AIRGVSGNTIY
v_gene: TRBV29-1; j_gene: TRBJ1-1; len: 14; d_gene: NA; CDR3aa: SVGGFVGGRNTEAF
v_gene: TRBV6-5; j_gene: TRBJ1-6; len: 12; d_gene: NA; CDR3aa: ATSHKGVGSPLH
v_gene: TRBV6-2/TRBV6-3; j_gene: TRBJ2-7; len: 14; d_gene: TRBD1; CDR3aa: ASSYSRVGQGYEQY
v_gene: TRBV14; j_gene: TRBJ2-6; len: 14; d_gene: NA; CDR3aa: ASSPGLCSGASVLT
v_gene: TRBV10-1; j_gene: TRBJ2-1; len: 18; d_gene: NA; CDR3aa: ASSDLFPQSTESSYNEQF
v_gene: TRBV19; j_gene: TRBJ1-2; len: 10; d_gene: NA; CDR3aa: ASSNTAYGYT
v_gene: TRBV15; j_gene: TRBJ2-3; len: 16; d_gene: TRBD1; CDR3aa: ATSRDRTGTGHTDTQY
v_gene: TRBV9; j_gene: TRBJ1-2; len: 11; d_gene: NA; CDR3aa: ASSVDSRTGYT
v_gene: TRBV7-3; j_gene: TRBJ2-1; len: 11; d_gene: TRBD2; CDR3aa: ASSLRASGEQF
v_gene: TRBV29-1; j_gene: TRBJ2-7; len: 10; d_gene: NA; CDR3aa: SVRTASYEQY
v_gene: TRBV7-2; j_gene: TRBJ2-3; len: 11; d_gene: NA; CDR3aa: ASSLGITDTQY
v_gene: TRBV10-3; j_gene: TRBJ1-5; len: 13; d_gene: NA; CDR3aa: ASSEIGDSNQPQH
v_gene: TRBV7-2; j_gene: TRBJ2-7; len: 11; d_gene: NA; CDR3aa: ASSQGDPYEQY
v_gene: TRBV19; j_gene: TRBJ1-1; len: 12; d_gene: NA; CDR3aa: ASSISSQGTEAF
v_gene: TRBV7-9; j_gene: TRBJ1-3; len: 15; d_gene: TRBD1; CDR3aa: ASSLFRQGTSGNTIY
v_gene: TRBV6-2/TRBV6-3; j_gene: TRBJ1-1; len: 11; d_gene: NA; CDR3aa: ASSYSEYTEAF
v_gene: TRBV13; j_gene: TRBJ1-3; len: 14; d_gene: NA; CDR3aa: ASSPGTERTRNTIY
v_gene: TRBV10-3; j_gene: TRBJ2-7; len: 12; d_gene: TRBD1; CDR3aa: AISPGTGTYEQY
v_gene: TRBV19; j_gene: TRBJ1-6; len: 15; d_gene: TRBD1; CDR3aa: ASSMLSGTGIDSPLH
v_gene: TRBV25-1; j_gene: TRBJ1-3; len: 13; d_gene: NA; CDR3aa: ASSGTDNSGNTIY
v_gene: TRBV6-1; j_gene: TRBJ1-2; len: 11; d_gene: NA; CDR3aa: ASNRDGTYGYT
v_gene: TRBV6-5; j_gene: TRBJ1-2; len: 12; d_gene: TRBD1; CDR3aa: ASSYGTGGGGYT
v_gene: TRBV25-1; j_gene: TRBJ2-7; len: 12; d_gene: TRBD1; CDR3aa: ASSEPGQGNEQY
v_gene: TRBV29-1; j_gene: TRBJ2-7; len: 13; d_gene: NA; CDR3aa: SVEAQRDGYYEQY
v_gene: TRBV20-1; j_gene: TRBJ1-1; len: 13; d_gene: NA; CDR3aa: SANRDGHLNTEAF
v_gene: TRBV19; j_gene: TRBJ1-6; len: 12; d_gene: NA; CDR3aa: ASSIGGDNSPLH